The rows below give T cell receptor beta chains drawn from one sample of a study of blood T cell repertoires in COVID-19. Generated by immunoSEQ multiplex PCR, the TCRdb table keeps only in-frame clones and is missing some. The data contain around 300,000 clones, about four fifths of them singletons. The sample consisted of peripheral blood. These receptors all come from a woman aged 50 to 65 who had recovered from COVID-19. CDR3s include the opening cysteine and the closing phenylalanine or tryptophan. A D gene is named only where the DNA matches it firmly. Size values are once, few and many counts, or a class for expanded clones, and some rows have none.

j_call,v_call,clone_size,d_call,cdr3_aa,cdr3_nt
TRBJ1-1,TRBV28,NA,NA,CASSPGLGTEAFF,TGTGCCAGCAGCCCAGGTCTCGGCACTGAAGCTTTCTTT
TRBJ1-3,TRBV19,once,NA,CASIESGNTIYF,TGTGCCAGTATTGAGTCGGGAAACACCATATATTTT
TRBJ2-5,TRBV9,NA,TRBD1,CASSVGTGAQQETQYF,TGTGCCAGCAGCGTAGGGACAGGGGCCCAGCAAGAGACCCAGTACTTC
TRBJ1-2,TRBV24-1,NA,TRBD1,CATSAAGTGTANYGYTF,TGTGCCACCAGTGCCGCCGGGACAGGGACAGCTAACTATGGCTACACCTTC
TRBJ2-5,TRBV9,NA,TRBD2,CASSASGTRGETQYF,TGTGCCAGCAGCGCATCCGGGACTAGAGGAGAGACCCAGTACTTC
TRBJ2-1,TRBV7-3,NA,TRBD2,CASSQGTSGMGEQFF,TGTGCCAGCAGCCAAGGGACTAGCGGGATGGGGGAGCAGTTCTTC
TRBJ1-1,TRBV5-4,NA,NA,CASSNVGMGNTEAFF,TGTGCCAGCAGTAATGTCGGGATGGGGAACACTGAAGCTTTCTTT
TRBJ1-1,TRBV27,NA,NA,CASFSGGGHRNTEAFF,TGTGCCAGCTTTAGCGGCGGGGGGCACCGGAACACTGAAGCTTTCTTT
TRBJ1-5,TRBV6-2/TRBV6-3,NA,NA,CASSLLGGGQPMRNQPQHF,TGTGCCAGCAGCCTCCTCGGGGGGGGCCAACCCATGCGCAATCAGCCCCAGCATTTT
TRBJ2-7,TRBV2,NA,TRBD1,CASSEAEWPQGASYEQYF,TGTGCCAGCAGTGAAGCCGAATGGCCGCAGGGGGCTTCCTACGAGCAGTACTTC
TRBJ1-6,TRBV28,NA,TRBD1,CASSGDRVSSYNSPLHF,TGTGCCAGCAGTGGGGACAGGGTGAGTTCCTATAATTCACCCCTCCACTTT
TRBJ2-7,TRBV28,NA,TRBD1,CASSLPGTGNYEQYF,TGTGCCAGCAGCCTCCCAGGGACAGGGAACTACGAGCAGTACTTC
TRBJ1-5,TRBV7-2,NA,NA,CASSLTASNQPQHF,TGTGCCAGCAGCTTAACAGCCAGCAATCAGCCCCAGCATTTT
TRBJ2-3,TRBV9,NA,TRBD2,CASSVATSGGGSDTQYF,TGTGCCAGCAGCGTAGCCACTAGCGGGGGTGGCTCAGATACGCAGTATTTT
TRBJ1-2,TRBV11-2,NA,TRBD1,CASSLDKGQGRLLNYGYTF,TGTGCCAGCAGCTTAGATAAAGGACAGGGAAGACTTTTAAACTATGGCTACACCTTC
TRBJ1-1,TRBV7-2,NA,NA,CASRVHQGTEAFF,TGTGCCAGCAGAGTTCATCAGGGGACTGAAGCTTTCTTT
TRBJ1-6,TRBV10-3,once,TRBD1,CAISDRDSPLHF,TGTGCCATCAGCGACAGGGATTCACCCCTCCACTTT
TRBJ1-2,TRBV5-6,NA,TRBD1,CASSPPPGQTLVGYTF,TGTGCCAGCAGCCCACCACCGGGACAGACCTTGGTTGGCTACACCTTC
TRBJ2-1,TRBV2,NA,TRBD2,CASRETSGGAYEQFF,TGTGCCAGCAGGGAGACTAGCGGGGGGGCCTATGAGCAGTTCTTC
TRBJ2-5,TRBV27,NA,TRBD2,CASSLRLAGSQETQYF,TGTGCCAGCAGTTTACGACTAGCGGGGAGCCAAGAGACCCAGTACTTC
TRBJ1-1,TRBV3-1/TRBV3-2,NA,NA,CASSQERGMNTEAFF,TGTGCCAGCAGCCAAGAGAGGGGGATGAACACTGAAGCTTTCTTT
TRBJ1-4,TRBV15,NA,NA,CATSRDQGQEKLFF,TGTGCCACCAGCAGAGATCAGGGGCAGGAAAAACTGTTTTTT
TRBJ2-5,TRBV13,NA,TRBD1,CASSPWTGQETQYF,TGTGCCAGCAGCCCGTGGACAGGACAAGAGACCCAGTACTTC
TRBJ2-3,TRBV6-5,few,TRBD1,CASSYSIYRGADTQYF,TGTGCCAGCAGTTACTCGATCTACAGGGGCGCAGATACGCAGTATTTT